These 8 T cell receptor beta chains originate from one sample sequenced in a study of OX40 agonist ivuxolimab in advanced cancers. Library preparation used the immunoSEQ multiplex PCR assay. TCRdb carries this immuneACCESS record with in-frame sequences only. Its versions omit some clonotypes, under half of them owing to an unresolved V gene in the studies checked, with the rest unexplained. The sample table shows some 50,000 clones, and approximately 90% are seen once. Approximately 5% of the sample goes to the ten largest clones. The specimen was CD4+ or CD8+ T cells sorted from blood, collected in a trial of the OX40 agonist ivuxolimab. The receptors shown here come from an adult with an advanced solid tumor such as melanoma, head and neck, liver or kidney cancer.

The rearrangement uses TRBV5-5 and TRBJ2-2; weak D call: TRBD1 (5 bases). The V end lost 3 bases, the J end lost 0 bases, and 12 bases lay between the germline ends. The germline CDR1 and CDR2 sequences are SGHKS and YYEKEE (reference sequence). The CDR3 contains 16 residues. CDR3 DNA: TGTGCCAGCAGCTCCGGACATGCCGCGAACACCGGGGAGCTGTTTTTT. Translated: CASSSGHAANTGELFF.

The V gene is TRBV7-9, the J gene TRBJ2-2, with 10 bases that match TRBD1. The CDR3 loop spans 15 amino acids. Germline V gene data show CDR1 as SEHNR and CDR2 as FQNEAQ (reference sequence). V lost 5 bases to trimming and J lost 4 bases; unmatched junction nucleotides: 4. CDR3 amino acids: CASSRTGGPTGELFF. The CDR3 region has the DNA TGTGCCAGCAGCCGGACAGGGGGTCCCACCGGGGAGCTGTTTTTT.

The chain is built from TRBV28 and TRBJ2-1, with D hard to call. This CDR3 comprises 11 residues. The ends were cut back, 4 bases at V and 11 bases at J, with 9 bases in the middle. Germline lookup yields CDR1 MDHEN and CDR2 SYDVKM. CDR3 protein: CASSSSYQQFF. The DNA for the CDR3 is TGTGCCAGCAGTTCCTCGTATCAGCAGTTCTTC.

This clone showed up just once. V is TRBV27 and J is TRBJ2-5; tentative D call: TRBD2 (5 bases). Germline values: CDR1 MNHEY, CDR2 SMNVEV (reference sequence). With 5 bases removed from V and 5 bases from J, the gap between germline ends came to 15 bases. There are 14 residues in the CDR3. CDR3 sequence (DNA): TGTGCCAGCAGTATAAAACCCCGGAGGGAGACCCAGTACTTC. Protein: CASSIKPRRETQYF.

The V gene is TRBV28, the J gene TRBJ1-5, with D possibly being TRBD1 (5 bases). Germline CDR1 reads MDHEN; CDR2 reads SYDVKM. V lost 8 bases and J 5 bases, leaving 19 bases between the germline ends. This CDR3 is 15 amino acids long. The CDR3 region has the DNA TGTGCCAGCCACACCTGGGGGAAGGGGCATCAGCCCCAGCATTTT. It specifies CASHTWGKGHQPQHF. The full variable domain, with the rest looked up from reference TRBV28 and TRBJ1-5, is DVKVTQSSRYLVKRTGEKVFLECVQDMDHENMFWYRQDPGLGLRLIYFSYDVKMKEKGDIPEGYSVSREKKERFSLILESASTNQTSMYLCASHTWGKGHQPQHFGDGTRLSIL.

This chain uses TRBV16 with TRBJ1-3; D is unresolved. The length of the CDR3 is 15 residues. Germline V lookup: CDR1 KGHSY, CDR2 FQNENV. V lost 0 bases and J lost 0, with 6 bases in between. The CDR3, as DNA: TGTGCCAGCAGCCAATCGGCAGTCTCTGGAAACACCATATATTTT. It is translated as CASSQSAVSGNTIYF.

The CDR3 loop reads CATRRTASYEQYF. In DNA, the CDR3 is TGTGCCACCAGACGGACAGCTTCCTACGAGCAGTACTTC. The chain couples TRBV15 to TRBJ2-7; D may be TRBD1 (6 bases). The CDR3 loop spans 13 amino acids. In germline, CDR1 is LNHNV, CDR2 YYDKDF (reference sequence). Trimming took off 6 bases at V and 1 base at J, with 10 bases between the two ends.

V is TRBV5-1 and J is TRBJ2-4, with 7 bases matching TRBD1. V shed 0 bases, J shed 6 bases, and the junction held 0 bases outside the gene matches. CDR3 length: 13 residues. Germline CDR1 and CDR2: SGHRS and YFSETQ. The CDR3 region has the DNA TGCGCCAGCAGCTTGGGACAGGGAAACATTCAGTACTTC. Protein: CASSLGQGNIQYF. The entire variable domain, with the rest obtained from reference TRBV5-1 and TRBJ2-4, is as follows: KAGVTQTPRYLIKTRGQQVTLSCSPISGHRSVSWYQQTPGQGLQFLFEYFSETQRNKGNFPGRFSGRQFSNSRSEMNVSTLELGDSALYLCASSLGQGNIQYFGAGTRLSVL.